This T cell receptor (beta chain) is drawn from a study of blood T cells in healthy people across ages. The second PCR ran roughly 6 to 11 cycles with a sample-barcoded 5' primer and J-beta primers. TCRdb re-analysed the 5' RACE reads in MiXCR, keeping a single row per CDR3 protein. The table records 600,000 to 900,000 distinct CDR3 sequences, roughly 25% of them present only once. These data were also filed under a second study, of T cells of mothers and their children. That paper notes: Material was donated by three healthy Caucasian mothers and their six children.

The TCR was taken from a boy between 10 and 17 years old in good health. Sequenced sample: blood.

This chain's CDR3 is CASSRRTVVAKNIQYF. DNA of the CDR3: TGTGCCAGCAGTCGCCGGACAGTCGTAGCCAAAAACATTCAGTACTTC. The chain joins TRBV12-3 or TRBV12-4 to TRBJ2-4, with D perhaps TRBD1 (6 bases). With 5 bases removed from V and 0 bases from J, the gap between germline ends came to 14 bases. The CDR3 extends over 16 amino acids.